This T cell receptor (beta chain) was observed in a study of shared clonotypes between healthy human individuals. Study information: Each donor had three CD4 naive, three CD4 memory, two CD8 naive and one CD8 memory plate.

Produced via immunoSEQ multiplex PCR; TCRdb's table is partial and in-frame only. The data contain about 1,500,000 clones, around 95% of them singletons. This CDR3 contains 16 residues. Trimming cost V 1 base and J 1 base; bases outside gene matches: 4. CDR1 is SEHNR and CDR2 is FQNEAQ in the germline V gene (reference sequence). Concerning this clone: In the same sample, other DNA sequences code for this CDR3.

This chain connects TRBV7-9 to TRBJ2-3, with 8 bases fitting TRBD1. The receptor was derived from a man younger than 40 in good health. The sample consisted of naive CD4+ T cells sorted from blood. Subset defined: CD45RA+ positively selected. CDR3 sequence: CASSLGGQGGTDTQYF. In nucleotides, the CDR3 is TGTGCCAGCAGCTTAGGCGGACAGGGCGGCACAGATACGCAGTATTTT.